This TCR beta chain was sequenced in a study of T cell responses to AZD1222 COVID-19 vaccine (TCRdb year 2021). A note on the overall study: A total of 233 trial participants underwent TCR sequencing, of whom about 210 received two doses of AZD1222 and 26 received two doses of the MenACWY control vaccine. Trial participants were enrolled into age subgroups of 18-55, 56-69 and 70-plus years, which contained about 160, 30 and 59 TCR-sequenced participants, respectively. The investigation overall reported the following: The 56-69-year group was small, and its depth increase did not reach significance, likely because of low power. After two AZD1222 doses, spike-specific TCR breadth and depth were significantly higher than at day 0 and than in MenACWY recipients. Nearly half of unique spike-specific TCRs reportedly recognized epitopes outside regions mutated in the B.1.351 and B.1.1.7 variants. Conclusions about previously exposed vaccinees are limited, since just six AZD1222 recipients were seropositive for SARS-CoV-2 at baseline. Participants were mostly white British, with more females than males. The authors suggested clonal diversity may have been underestimated. The vaccine-associated CD4 TCRs covered the entire spike protein, and the dominant responses fell in regions 160-218 and 743-854. Because no day 14 peak-response samples were available, the repertoires could be characterized only after the peak T cell response.

The count of this clone is one. This clone's antigen is unknown. No much larger clone exists at a distance of one base, and base qualities are not known. The CDR3 regions of human TCRbeta chains were analyzed by immunosequencing. As for the authors' bioinformatics: Repertoire TCRs were checked for matches against a reference library of SARS-CoV-2-specific TCRs that had been generated using the MIRA antigen-specificity platform. Breadth meant the fraction of unique TCRs that were SARS-CoV-2-associated, whereas depth meant the fraction of total T cells that were SARS-CoV-2-associated. Using the MIRA data, each spike-specific TCR was assigned both to the spike region to which the TCR was reactive and to a CD4 or CD8 class. Log10-transformed breadth and depth values were compared by one-way ANOVA with Sidak's multiple comparisons tests. Held by TCRdb, this immuneACCESS table contains in-frame sequences only and omits some clones. Under half of the omission traces to an unresolved V gene where checked; the cause of the rest is unknown. From that table come the V and J calls and clone size; the DNA was used to work out D and trimming. The sample table shows 200,000 or so clones, and 85% to 95% are seen once. The top ten clonotypes cover around 1% of the sample.

From its cysteine to its phenylalanine, the CDR3 spans 15 amino acids. Only CDR3 DNA is held: 45 bases, read in frame from base 1. Sequences SGHAT (CDR1) and FQNNGV (CDR2) are obtained from the germline V gene. Clipping removes 2 bases from V and 3 bases from J, with 6 as the unmatched junction base count. The time point label here, explained by the study, means: about 28 days (+/-7) after the second vaccine dose. AZD1222 recipients whose second dose came at about 4 weeks and those whose second dose came at about 12 weeks were combined into one group, since spike-specific TCR depth and breadth did not differ between the two schedules. Samples from vaccinated people were obtained from the UK trials COV001 and COV002, which included a single-blind randomized controlled phase 2/3 trial of AZD1222 (ChAdOx1 nCoV-19) in healthy adults. For TCRbeta chain sequencing, PBMC samples from trial participants were taken at day 0 and at day 28 after the second dose.

This clonotype was sampled from an adult who received the AZD1222 COVID-19 vaccine. This receptor chain uses TRBV11-2 and TRBJ2-7; 8 bases in the middle match TRBD2. The specimen was peripheral blood, collected 28 days after the second AZD1222 dose. The CDR3 here reads CASSLPGLGLYEQYF. The nucleotide sequence reads as follows: TGTGCCAGCAGCTTACCGGGACTAGGCCTCTACGAGCAGTACTTC.